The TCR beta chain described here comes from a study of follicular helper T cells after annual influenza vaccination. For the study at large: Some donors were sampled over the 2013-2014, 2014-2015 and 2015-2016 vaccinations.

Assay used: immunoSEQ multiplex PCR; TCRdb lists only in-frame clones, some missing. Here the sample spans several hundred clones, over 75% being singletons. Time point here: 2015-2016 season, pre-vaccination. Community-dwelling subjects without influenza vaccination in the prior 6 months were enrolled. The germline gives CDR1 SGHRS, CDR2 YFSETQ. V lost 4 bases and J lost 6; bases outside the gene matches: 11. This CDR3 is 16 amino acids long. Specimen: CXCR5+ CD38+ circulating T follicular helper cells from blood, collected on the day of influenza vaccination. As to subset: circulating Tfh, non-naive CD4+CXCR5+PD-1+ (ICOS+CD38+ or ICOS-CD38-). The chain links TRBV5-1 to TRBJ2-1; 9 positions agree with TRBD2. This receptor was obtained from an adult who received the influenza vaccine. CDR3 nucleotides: TGCGCCAGCAGCATACACGTGGCTAGCGGGATCAATGAGCAGTTCTTC. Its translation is CASSIHVASGINEQFF. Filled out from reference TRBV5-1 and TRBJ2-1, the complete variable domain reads KAGVTQTPRYLIKTRGQQVTLSCSPISGHRSVSWYQQTPGQGLQFLFEYFSETQRNKGNFPGRFSGRQFSNSRSEMNVSTLELGDSALYLCASSIHVASGINEQFFGPGTRLTVL.